The sequence of this T cell receptor (beta chain) was determined in a study of beta chain features in type 1 diabetes. The germline V gene has CDR1 SEHNR and CDR2 FQNEAQ (reference sequence). V was pared by 4 bases and J by 4 bases, with 13 bases of the junction left unmatched. CDR3 length: 16 amino acids. Of note for this clone: Antigen: not known.

The isolated RNA, all of it, was reverse transcribed, so expressed TCRB transcripts were what got sequenced. The data were produced by immunoSEQ multiplex PCR, yet TCRdb's version contains in-frame clones alone and is incomplete. This table has about 150,000 clones, about a tenth appearing once. Study observations and caveats: Among patients with Type 1 diabetes, TCRB CDR3s were moderately but significantly shorter in every one of the four CD4+ subsets.

The chain has TRBV7-9 and TRBJ2-7, with 7 positions matching TRBD2. Sequencing was carried out using central memory CD4+ T cells from blood. The receptor was isolated from a man aged 30-40 years with type 1 diabetes. This chain's CDR3 is CASSSNGGRAVYEQYF. The CDR3 coding sequence is TGTGCCAGCAGCTCTAACGGGGGGAGGGCCGTTTACGAGCAGTACTTC. Supplemented by reference TRBV7-9 and TRBJ2-7, the full variable domain reads DTGVSQNPRHKITKRGQNVTFRCDPISEHNRLYWYRQTLGQGPEFLTYFQNEAQLEKSRLLSDRFSAERPKGSFSTLEIQRTEQGDSAMYLCASSSNGGRAVYEQYFGPGTRLTVT.